Shown below are 21 T cell receptor beta chains from a single sample sequenced in a study of control samples from healthy donors and cancer patients. Sequenced by immunoSEQ multiplex PCR; TCRdb stores in-frame clones only, minus some. Of about 140,000 clones detected, approximately 94% appear once; the ten largest clones hold around 12%. Sequences were obtained from blood. Receptors were obtained from a man aged 40-55 years in good health.

V is TRBV28 and J is TRBJ1-5; 10 nucleotides align to TRBD1. V was clipped by 8 bases and J by 5 bases; unmatched bases: 3. The CDR3 is made up of 13 amino acids. Germline CDR1 MDHEN, CDR2 SYDVKM. The CDR3 bases are TGTGCCAGCGGGGACAGGGGACATCAGCCCCAGCATTTT. The encoded protein is CASGDRGHQPQHF.

This rearrangement joins TRBV5-6 to TRBJ1-2; TRBD1 is a possible D gene (5 bases). The ends were cut back, 0 bases at V and 2 bases at J, with 8 bases in the middle. Germline V gene lookup returns CDR1 SGHDT and CDR2 YYEEEE. CDR3 length: 14 amino acids. CDR3: CASSLVTENYGYTF. Here the CDR3 DNA reads TGTGCCAGCAGCTTGGTGACAGAGAACTATGGCTACACCTTC. Based on the CDR3 plus reference TRBV5-6 and TRBJ1-2, the full variable domain is DAGVTQSPTHLIKTRGQQVTLRCSPKSGHDTVSWYQQALGQGPQFIFQYYEEEERQRGNFPDRFSGHQFPNYSSELNVNALLLGDSALYLCASSLVTENYGYTFGSGTRLTVV.

To note about this clone: Other DNA sequences in this sample translate to the same CDR3. The chain has TRBV5-1 and TRBJ1-5; D may be TRBD1 (5 bases). Germline CDR1 and CDR2: SGHRS and YFSETQ. V lost 0 bases and J lost 4, with 5 bases in between. This CDR3 has 13 amino acids. The CDR3 loop reads CASSLAGNQPQHF. CDR3 in DNA: TGCGCCAGCAGCTTGGCAGGGAATCAGCCCCAGCATTTT. Full variable domain (outside the CDR3, taken from reference TRBV5-1 and TRBJ1-5): KAGVTQTPRYLIKTRGQQVTLSCSPISGHRSVSWYQQTPGQGLQFLFEYFSETQRNKGNFPGRFSGRQFSNSRSEMNVSTLELGDSALYLCASSLAGNQPQHFGDGTRLSIL.

The J gene is TRBJ1-2, the V gene TRBV2, with D perhaps matching TRBD1 (5 bases). Looked up from germline, CDR1 is SNHLY and CDR2 is FYNNEI. V lost 2 bases and J 6 bases, leaving 10 bases between the germline ends. There are 13 residues in the CDR3. The CDR3 DNA reads as TGTGCCAGCAGTGAAACCCAGGGAGATGGCTACACCTTC. This sequence encodes CASSETQGDGYTF. The variable domain in full, with the rest retrieved from reference TRBV2 and TRBJ1-2, is EPEVTQTPSHQVTQMGQEVILRCVPISNHLYFYWYRQILGQKVEFLVSFYNNEISEKSEIFDDQFSVERPDGSNFTLKIRSTKLEDSAMYFCASSETQGDGYTFGSGTRLTVV.

V gene TRBV5-1 combines with J gene TRBJ2-7; D not resolved. V shed 4 bases and J shed 2 bases, with 19 bases lying between them. CDR1 and CDR2 from the germline V gene are SGHRS and YFSETQ. CDR3 length: 16 residues. CDR3 DNA: TGCGCCAGCAGCCCCCCGAGCACGGATCCCCCCTACGAGCAGTACTTC. As protein: CASSPPSTDPPYEQYF.

The chain joins TRBV6-1 to TRBJ1-3; no clear D gene. Germline CDR1 and CDR2: MNHNS and SASEGT. The CDR3 spans 15 residues. V lost 0 bases and J lost 0, with 6 bases in between. The CDR3 nucleotides are TGTGCCAGCAGTGAAGCCGCGGGCTCTGGAAACACCATATATTTT. Its protein is CASSEAAGSGNTIYF.

This chain links TRBV9 with TRBJ1-2, with 9 positions matching TRBD1. Germline CDR1 SGDLS, CDR2 YYNGEE. CDR3 length: 18 residues. V shed 5 bases, J shed 4 bases, and the junction held 18 bases outside the gene matches. CDR3 sequence: CASRAGTFRGTGFYGYTF. Here the CDR3 DNA reads TGTGCCAGCAGGGCAGGAACCTTCAGAGGGACAGGGTTCTATGGCTACACCTTC.

The chain joins TRBV10-3 to TRBJ1-4; no definite D call. Trimming took off 6 bases at V and 0 bases at J, with 17 bases between the two ends. The CDR3 has 17 residues. Germline CDR1 and CDR2: ENHRY and SYGVKD. The CDR3 coding sequence is TGTGCCATCAGCCATTCACGCTCGGATGCAACTAATGAAAAACTGTTTTTT. Translated: CAISHSRSDATNEKLFF.

The chain recombines TRBV7-9 with TRBJ1-6; D not certain. Germline values: CDR1 SEHNR, CDR2 FQNEAQ (reference sequence). This CDR3 region has 14 residues. V was trimmed by 5 bases and J by 10 bases, leaving 15 bases between them. CDR3 sequence (DNA): TGTGCCAGCAGCCCCCGAGGATGGAACTCACCCCTCCACTTT. Protein product: CASSPRGWNSPLHF. The whole variable domain, filled in from reference TRBV7-9 and TRBJ1-6, reads DTGVSQNPRHKITKRGQNVTFRCDPISEHNRLYWYRQTLGQGPEFLTYFQNEAQLEKSRLLSDRFSAERPKGSFSTLEIQRTEQGDSAMYLCASSPRGWNSPLHFGNGTRLTVT.

This sequence joins TRBV6-4 and TRBJ1-1; 9 positions match TRBD1. Germline V CDR1 and CDR2: MRHNA, SNTAGT. Trimming took 4 bases from V and 4 from J; bases not matched to a gene: 7. The CDR3 spans 15 residues. CDR3 DNA sequence: TGTGCCAGCAGTGCCTCGATGACAGGGGGCACTGAAGCTTTCTTT. It specifies CASSASMTGGTEAFF.

The chain uses TRBV3-1 (or the pseudogene TRBV3-2) and TRBJ1-1; D is unresolved. The CDR3 consists of 13 residues. Germline CDR1 reads LGHDT; CDR2 reads YNNKEL (reference sequence). Trimming pared 6 bases from V and 4 bases from J, leaving 12 bases between. In DNA, the CDR3 is TGTGCCAGCAGGAGCGCCATCGGCACTGAAGCTTTCTTT. This codes for CASRSAIGTEAFF.

This chain joins TRBV5-5 and TRBJ2-6; 8 bases align to TRBD2. CDR3 size: 19 residues. CDR1 SGHKS and CDR2 YYEKEE come from the germline V gene (reference sequence). V lost 3 bases and J lost 2; bases outside the gene matches: 13. DNA of the CDR3: TGTGCCAGCAGCTCGGTTATGGGACTAGTAGGGGCTGGGGCCAACGTCCTGACTTTC. Residues: CASSSVMGLVGAGANVLTF.

The chain carries TRBV27 and TRBJ2-3, with D maybe TRBD1 (5 bases). CDR1 and CDR2 (germline): MNHEY, SMNVEV (reference sequence). V lost 6 bases to trimming and J lost 2 bases, with 15 bases between them. The CDR3 sequence is 15 residues long. CDR3 protein: CASRLMAGNTDTQYF. CDR3 bases: TGTGCCAGCAGGCTTATGGCAGGGAACACAGATACGCAGTATTTT.

This CDR3 reads CAISDFQGEQYF. CDR3 nucleotide sequence: TGTGCCATCAGTGACTTTCAGGGCGAGCAGTACTTC. The genes are TRBV10-3 and TRBJ2-7, with D perhaps matching TRBD1 (5 bases). CDR3 length: 12 residues. Germline values: CDR1 ENHRY, CDR2 SYGVKD. Trimming shortened V by 3 bases and J by 6 bases, and 9 bases separated the two germline ends.

This clone was seen once. J is TRBJ1-1 and V is TRBV9, with TRBD1 as a possible D gene (6 bases). CDR1 and CDR2 from the germline V gene are SGDLS and YYNGEE. V was trimmed by 0 bases and J by 4 bases, leaving 10 bases between them. CDR3 length: 14 amino acids. The CDR3 DNA is TGTGCCAGCAGCGTAGCTGACAGGTCCACTGAAGCTTTCTTT. Protein: CASSVADRSTEAFF. The variable domain in full, with the rest retrieved from reference TRBV9 and TRBJ1-1, is DSGVTQTPKHLITATGQRVTLRCSPRSGDLSVYWYQQSLDQGLQFLIQYYNGEERAKGNILERFSAQQFPDLHSELNLSSLELGDSALYFCASSVADRSTEAFFGQGTRLTVV.

The chain employs TRBV7-9 and TRBJ2-3; 10 nucleotides align to TRBD2. The germline gives CDR1 SEHNR, CDR2 FQNEAQ (reference sequence). The ends lost 7 bases at V and 5 bases at J; junction bases unmatched: 6. CDR3 size: 14 residues. The CDR3, as DNA: TGTGCCAGCACCCTAGCGGGGGTAATAGATACGCAGTATTTT. Amino acid sequence: CASTLAGVIDTQYF.

V is TRBV5-1 and J is TRBJ2-3; possible D gene TRBD1, 6 bases. The CDR3 sequence is 16 residues long. Germline lookup yields CDR1 SGHRS and CDR2 YFSETQ. V lost 0 bases to trimming and J lost 2 bases, with 13 bases between them. As DNA, the CDR3 is TGCGCCAGCAGCTTGGCGTCACAGGGTCACACAGATACGCAGTATTTT. It encodes CASSLASQGHTDTQYF.

The chain is built from TRBV30 and TRBJ2-7, with D maybe TRBD2 (5 bases). V dropped 2 bases and J dropped 3 bases, with 14 bases sitting between them. Germline V gene sequence: CDR1 GTSNPN, CDR2 SVGIG (reference sequence). This CDR3 spans 14 amino acids. The CDR3 region is CAWSTTSTYYEQYF. Written as DNA, the CDR3 is TGTGCCTGGAGTACCACTAGTACCTACTACGAGCAGTACTTC.

The chain carries TRBV7-9 and TRBJ1-4, with D perhaps TRBD1 (6 bases). This CDR3 region has 18 residues. Germline V gene lookup returns CDR1 SEHNR and CDR2 FQNEAQ (reference sequence). The ends were cut back, 2 bases at V and 4 bases at J, with 20 bases in the middle. The CDR3: CASSLRRQEVGGNEKLFF. The CDR3 region has the DNA TGTGCCAGCAGCTTACGAAGACAGGAAGTAGGCGGTAATGAAAAACTGTTTTTT.

The chain combines TRBV29-1 with TRBJ2-7; D is unclear. In germline, CDR1 is SQVTM, CDR2 ANQGSEA. The V gene lost 1 base and the J gene lost 1 base, with 8 bases spanning the gap. The CDR3 runs 13 residues. The CDR3 coding sequence is TGCAGCGTTGAAGTGGCCAGTTCCTACGAGCAGTACTTC. Its translation: CSVEVASSYEQYF.

The V and J genes are TRBV27 and TRBJ1-2, with 7 bases identical to TRBD1. Germline V gives CDR1 MNHEY, CDR2 SMNVEV (reference sequence). Trimming cost V 6 bases and J 7 bases; bases outside gene matches: 11. This CDR3 is 14 amino acids long. The CDR3 DNA follows: TGTGCCAGCAGACGGACAGGAGCCGGAGTTGGCTACACCTTC. Its protein is CASRRTGAGVGYTF.